This section outlines one T cell receptor (beta chain) sequence together with its context. Its antigen is undetermined. V was pared by 7 bases and J by 4 bases, with 8 bases of the junction left unmatched. Germline CDR1 reads LNHDA; CDR2 reads SQIVND (reference sequence). There are 14 residues in the CDR3. The data were obtained in a study of T cells in lung cancer brain metastases. At the level of the study: Tobacco use history was present in about 85% of the roughly 20 patients, median about 38 pack-years. Study-wide results and limits: Brain metastases had fewer unique productive clones than primaries (median around 1,500 versus 4,400).

TCRdb's copy holds only in-frame clones and misses some; the assay was immunoSEQ multiplex PCR. In the table there are approximately 3,500 clones, around 90% of which are singletons. Patients had resection for synchronous oligometastatic disease or delayed recurrence of a solitary brain metastasis. Exclusion applied to anyone with multiple prior malignancies. The sample was tumor tissue from the primary lung tumor. This receptor was identified in a man between 65 and 80 years old with non-small cell lung cancer. The chain carries TRBV19 and TRBJ1-2, with TRBD1 matching over 8 bases. The CDR3 reads CASKGRGHPYGYTF. CDR3 DNA: TGTGCCAGTAAAGGCAGGGGGCACCCCTATGGCTACACCTTC.